The rows below give T cell receptor beta chains drawn from one sample of a study of T-cell reconstitution after alpha-beta-depleted transplantation in children. TCRdb analysed the PCR reads with MiXCR anew, one entry per CDR3 protein. The sample gives around 78,000 distinct CDR3 sequences, about 7.3% of which show up once; around 2.5% is in the top ten. This specimen was PBMCs from the stem cell graft donor, taken from the stem cell graft. Receptors originate from a human donor who donated a stem cell graft to a child with acute lymphoblastic leukemia. CDR3s include the opening cysteine and the closing phenylalanine or tryptophan. Fields, in order: V gene, J gene, CDR3 protein.

>TRBV3-1|TRBJ1-5
CASSQGPPGAGGPQHF
>TRBV6-2/TRBV6-3|TRBJ2-7
CASTRGDPYEQYF
>TRBV10-3|TRBJ2-1
CAISELTSGSNNEQFF
>TRBV6-2/TRBV6-3|TRBJ2-7
CATRTSSYEQYF
>TRBV2|TRBJ2-1
CASSDGPYNEQFF
>TRBV4-2|TRBJ2-5
CASSLSGGPQETQYF
>TRBV12-3/TRBV12-4|TRBJ1-5
CASSPPNQPQHF
>TRBV20-1|TRBJ1-1
CSASRAGTEAFF
>TRBV5-5|TRBJ1-2
CASSPDLNYGYTF
>TRBV25-1|TRBJ1-1
CASQDRGSTEAFF
>TRBV13|TRBJ2-3
CASSSTGTIPDTQYF
>TRBV5-1|TRBJ1-1
CASSSTTGGTEAFF
>TRBV4-2|TRBJ2-7
CASSQPGQSYEQYF
>TRBV5-6|TRBJ2-7
CASSPGQARGEQYF
>TRBV20-1|TRBJ2-1
CSAPQAGGKGEQFF
>TRBV24-1|TRBJ2-7
CATSDSTYYEQYF
>TRBV7-8|TRBJ1-1
CASSLDAGGLRTEAFF
>TRBV20-1|TRBJ2-1
CSATRQRNEQFF
>TRBV5-4|TRBJ1-5
CASSLWSGNSNQPQHF
>TRBV27|TRBJ2-3
CATAFDPPSTDTQYF
>TRBV27|TRBJ2-3
CASSPTAGWELDTQYF
>TRBV29-1|TRBJ2-5
CSVENRGGAIGETQYF
>TRBV12-3/TRBV12-4|TRBJ1-1
CASSLFRQALGNTEAFF
>TRBV11-2|TRBJ2-2
CASSWRLAGVDGELFF
>TRBV10-3|TRBJ2-5
CAISEGLTSQETQYF
>TRBV7-2|TRBJ2-5
CASSPRRGQGGETQYF